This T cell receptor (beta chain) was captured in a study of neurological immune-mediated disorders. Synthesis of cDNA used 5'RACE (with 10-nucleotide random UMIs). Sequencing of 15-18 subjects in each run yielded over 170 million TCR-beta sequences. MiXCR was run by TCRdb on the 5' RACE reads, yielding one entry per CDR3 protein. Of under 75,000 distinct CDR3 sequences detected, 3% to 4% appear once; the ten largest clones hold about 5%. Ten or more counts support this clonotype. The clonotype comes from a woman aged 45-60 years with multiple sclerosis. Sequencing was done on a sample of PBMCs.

The CDR3 DNA reads TGCAGTGTCCGAGCGGGAGGGAGGGACTACGAGCAGTACTTC. Translated, it gives CSVRAGGRDYEQYF. This chain joins TRBV20-1 and TRBJ2-7, with TRBD2 matching 10 bases. Germline CDR1 is DFQATT and CDR2 is SNEGSKA (reference sequence). Trimming at V came to 7 bases and at J to 3 bases, leaving 9 bases not matched to a gene. The CDR3 consists of 14 residues.